A single T cell receptor (beta chain) is shown here with its context. Its antigen is unidentified. Selected positively for CCR7 and CD45RO-negative, naive CD8 cells excluded terminally differentiated effector memory CD45RA+ cells. Donors comprised healthy HIV-negative adults lacking recent acute infections or vaccinations. This sample is part of a study of shared clonotypes between healthy human individuals. Profiled with immunoSEQ multiplex PCR; TCRdb holds only in-frame clones, not every one. Seen here are about 2.2 million clones, about 92% observed once, and the top ten hold approximately 1.7%. Study-level results: Only a few donors were included, so the genetic and exposure-history diversity represented was limited.

The V and J ends lost 5 bases and 2 bases respectively, with 10 bases between them. Germline assignment: CDR1 MNHEY and CDR2 SMNVEV (reference sequence). The length of the CDR3 is 13 residues. The rearrangement joins TRBV27 to TRBJ2-7; D remains ambiguous. Material: naive CD8+ T cells from PBMCs. This clonotype was sampled from a man between 18 and 35 years old in good health. Some clones in this sample may be carry-over from other donors' samples. CDR3 sequence: CASSETATYEQYF. The CDR3 DNA is TGTGCCAGCAGTGAGACTGCAACCTACGAGCAGTACTTC.